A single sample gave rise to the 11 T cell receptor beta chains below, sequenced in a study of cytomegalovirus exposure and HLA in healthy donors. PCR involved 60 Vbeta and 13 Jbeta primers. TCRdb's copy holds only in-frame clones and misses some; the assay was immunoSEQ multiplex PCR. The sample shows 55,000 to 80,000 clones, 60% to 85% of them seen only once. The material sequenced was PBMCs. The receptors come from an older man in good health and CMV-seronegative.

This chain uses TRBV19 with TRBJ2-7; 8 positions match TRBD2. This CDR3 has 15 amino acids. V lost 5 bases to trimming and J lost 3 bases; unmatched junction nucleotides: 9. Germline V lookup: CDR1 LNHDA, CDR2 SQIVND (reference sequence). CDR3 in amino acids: CASSLISGTIYEQYF. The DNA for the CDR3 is TGTGCCAGTAGTCTCATTAGCGGGACAATCTACGAGCAGTACTTC.

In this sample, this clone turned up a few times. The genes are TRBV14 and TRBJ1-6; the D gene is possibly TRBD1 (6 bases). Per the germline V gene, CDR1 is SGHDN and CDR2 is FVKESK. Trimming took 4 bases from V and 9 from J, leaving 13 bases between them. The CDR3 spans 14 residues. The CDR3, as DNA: TGTGCCAGCAGCCTCACAGGGCAGGGTTCACCCCTCCACTTT. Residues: CASSLTGQGSPLHF.

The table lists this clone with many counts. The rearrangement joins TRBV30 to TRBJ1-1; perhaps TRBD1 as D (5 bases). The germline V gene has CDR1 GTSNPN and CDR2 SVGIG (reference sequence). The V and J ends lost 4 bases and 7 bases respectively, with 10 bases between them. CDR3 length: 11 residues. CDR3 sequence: CAWTVGGEAFF. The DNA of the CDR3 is TGTGCCTGGACCGTCGGGGGTGAAGCTTTCTTT.

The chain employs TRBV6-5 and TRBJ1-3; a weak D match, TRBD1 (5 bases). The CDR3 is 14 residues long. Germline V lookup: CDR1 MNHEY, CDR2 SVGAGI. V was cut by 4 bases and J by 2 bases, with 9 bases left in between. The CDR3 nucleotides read TGTGCCAGCAGTTTTGGAGGGGCTGGAAACACCATATATTTT. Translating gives CASSFGGAGNTIYF.

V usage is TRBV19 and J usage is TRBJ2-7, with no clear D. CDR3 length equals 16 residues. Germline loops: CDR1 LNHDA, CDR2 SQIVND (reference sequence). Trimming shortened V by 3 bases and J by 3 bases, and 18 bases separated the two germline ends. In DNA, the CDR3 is TGTGCCAGTAGTATTCCCTTGTGGAGAAAGTACTACGAGCAGTACTTC. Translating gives CASSIPLWRKYYEQYF.

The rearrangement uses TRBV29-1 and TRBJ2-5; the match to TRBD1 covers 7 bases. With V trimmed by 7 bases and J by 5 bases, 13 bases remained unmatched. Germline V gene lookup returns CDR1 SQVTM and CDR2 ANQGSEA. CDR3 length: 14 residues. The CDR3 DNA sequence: TGCAGCGCCTGGACAGGCAACCTAGGGGAGACCCAGTACTTC. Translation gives CSAWTGNLGETQYF.

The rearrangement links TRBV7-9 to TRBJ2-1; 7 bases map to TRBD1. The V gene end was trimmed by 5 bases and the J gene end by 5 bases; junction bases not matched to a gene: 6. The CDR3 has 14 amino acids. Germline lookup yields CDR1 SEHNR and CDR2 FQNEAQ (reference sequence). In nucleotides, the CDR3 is TGTGCCAGCAGCCCTGGGACAGTTGACAATGAGCAGTTCTTC. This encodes CASSPGTVDNEQFF.

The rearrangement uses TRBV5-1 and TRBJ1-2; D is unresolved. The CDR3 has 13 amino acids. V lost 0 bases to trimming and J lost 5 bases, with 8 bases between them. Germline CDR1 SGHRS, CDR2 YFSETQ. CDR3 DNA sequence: TGCGCCAGCAGCTTGGGCAGGTTGTATGGCTACACCTTC. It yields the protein CASSLGRLYGYTF.

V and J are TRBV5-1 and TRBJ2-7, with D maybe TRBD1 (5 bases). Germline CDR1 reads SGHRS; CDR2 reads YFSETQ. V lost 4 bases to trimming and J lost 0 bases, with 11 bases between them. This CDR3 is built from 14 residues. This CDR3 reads CASSPRAASYEQYF. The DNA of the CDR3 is TGCGCCAGCAGCCCCAGGGCCGCCTCCTACGAGCAGTACTTC.

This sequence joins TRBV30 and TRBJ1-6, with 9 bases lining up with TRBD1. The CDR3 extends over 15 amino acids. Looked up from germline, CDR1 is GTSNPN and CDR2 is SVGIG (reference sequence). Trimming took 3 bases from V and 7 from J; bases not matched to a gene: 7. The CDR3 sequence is CAWRALGTGNSPLHF. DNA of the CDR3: TGTGCCTGGAGGGCCCTGGGGACAGGGAATTCACCCCTCCACTTT.

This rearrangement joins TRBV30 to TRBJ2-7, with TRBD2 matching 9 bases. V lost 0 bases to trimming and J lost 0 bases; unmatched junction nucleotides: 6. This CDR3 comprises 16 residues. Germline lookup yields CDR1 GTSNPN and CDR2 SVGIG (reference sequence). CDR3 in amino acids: CAWSVRSGGFSYEQYF. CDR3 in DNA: TGTGCCTGGAGTGTAAGGAGCGGGGGGTTCTCCTACGAGCAGTACTTC. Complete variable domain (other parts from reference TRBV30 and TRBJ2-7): SQTIHQWPATLVQPVGSPLSLECTVEGTSNPNLYWYRQAAGRGLQLLFYSVGIGQISSEVPQNLSASRPQDRQFILSSKKLLLSDSGFYLCAWSVRSGGFSYEQYFGPGTRLTVT.